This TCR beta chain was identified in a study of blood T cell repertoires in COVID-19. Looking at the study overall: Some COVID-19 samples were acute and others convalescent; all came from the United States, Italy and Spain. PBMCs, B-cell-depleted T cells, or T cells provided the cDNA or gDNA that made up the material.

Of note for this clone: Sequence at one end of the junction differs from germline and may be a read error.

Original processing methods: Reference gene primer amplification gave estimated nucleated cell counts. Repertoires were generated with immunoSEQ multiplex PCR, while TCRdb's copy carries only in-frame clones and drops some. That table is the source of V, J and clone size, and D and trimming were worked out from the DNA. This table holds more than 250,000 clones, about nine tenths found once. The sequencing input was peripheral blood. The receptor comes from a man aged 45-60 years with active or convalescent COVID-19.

The CDR3 region is CAGSFGLAGNYGYTF. In DNA, the CDR3 is TGTGCCGGCAGTTTCGGGCTCGCAGGGAACTATGGCTACACCTTC. The V gene is TRBV28, the J gene TRBJ1-2; D is perhaps TRBD1 (5 bases). In germline, CDR1 is MDHEN, CDR2 SYDVKM. The CDR3 runs 15 residues.